This record concerns one T cell receptor (beta chain) sequence. The clone's antigen remains unknown. The junction differs from germline at one of its ends, possibly a read error. The sample holds other DNA sequences that translate to the same CDR3. CDR1 and CDR2 were assigned from the germline V gene (reference sequence) as LNHDA and SQIVND. The CDR3 contains 14 residues, cysteine and phenylalanine counted. Only the CDR3 part of the read is kept: 42 bases, read in frame from the first base. The cohort comprised hundreds of healthy bone marrow donors. At the time of sampling, all cohort members were nominally healthy, though unrecorded immune exposures were likely present. The donor was CMV seronegative and belonged to the group of 320 or so seronegative cohort members. A peripheral blood sample was collected from each donor, and TCR beta sequencing was performed on peripheral blood mononuclear cells. The Qiagen DNeasy Blood Extraction Kit was used to extract genomic DNA from the blood cell samples.

This entry is derived from a study of cytomegalovirus exposure and HLA in healthy donors (dated by TCRdb to between 2016 and 2019). Study-level background: In an earlier analysis of several hundred of the donors, around 300 Gb of sequence data and 90 million to 130 million unique TCR beta sequences from approximately 180 million T cells were reported. The study combined high-throughput TCR immunosequencing, statistical association of individual TCRs with disease status, and machine learning to predict cytomegalovirus infection status. Every repertoire in the discovery cohort had been generated on one and the same sequencing platform. A later analysis re-analyzed previously published TCR beta repertoires from 650 to 800 donors and added high-resolution HLA genotyping to study TCR occurrence patterns. Both class I and class II loci were covered by HLA typing, at four-digit resolution. The study aimed to test whether cataloging public T cell receptors could reveal signatures of past pathogen exposure. Approximately 330 gigabases of sequencing data and around 85 million unique TCR sequences made up an early release that covered nearly 650 HLA-typed donors. Rather than drawing on any new phenotypic data, the later analysis identified candidate immune exposures from TCR beta sequences and the way those sequences occurred across donors. About five DR-DQ haplotypes were handled as single units for association and clustering, since linkage in the cohort was strong. Among the approximately 420 genotyped donors, around 81% belonged to the genetic ancestry cluster associated with self-reported Caucasian donors. Donor age, sex, ethnicity and CMV serostatus were compiled together with the repertoire data. In a later genetic analysis, genome-wide SNP genotypes for 398 of the 666 donors were used, and that subset was treated as a discovery cohort. Typing coverage varied by locus: about 629-640 donors for A, B, C, DRB1 and DQB1; approximately 560 for DQA1; about 590 for DPA1; about 450 for DPB1. In an earlier analysis of 587 of the donors, high-throughput TCR beta sequencing was used to judge whether each TCR beta V gene segment behaved as functional or pseudogenic. Using immunosequencing, the study profiled T cell repertoires from about 620 subjects and related those repertoires to cytomegalovirus serostatus. Along with the approximately 670-subject first cohort, a separate validation cohort of over a hundred different subjects was used. Among about 390 genotyped donors of the cohort, an average of around 240,000 unique TCR beta nucleotide sequences were sequenced per donor, roughly a sixth of them non-productive.

Results and caveats for the whole study, not just this receptor: In an earlier analysis of about 550 of the donors, most TCR beta V segments were observed in productive rearrangements about 87% or about 30% of the time, broadly matching IMGT annotations. A later analysis found that HLA-associated TCR beta chains were more clonally expanded and had lower generation probabilities than equally common non-associated chains. In vitro tests confirmed that a few of the cytomegalovirus-associated TCR beta chains recognize cytomegalovirus antigens. About 17 rarely observed V segments, including chromosome 9 orphons, were excluded from the earlier analysis of almost 600 of the donors because counts were too low. Because HLA typing was missing for some donors at each locus, association tests included only the typed subset. In this cohort, only TCR beta chains were sequenced, and detectable features were limited by the absence of alpha or paired-chain data. A further reported finding was that TCR beta sequences accurately predicted the HLA-A and HLA-B alleles for most subjects in the first cohort. In the study, about 150 TCR beta chains were listed as associated with cytomegalovirus. Most TCR sequences were observed very rarely across donors, whereas some public TCRs were present in many individuals. A later analysis found that most CMV-associated TCR beta chains appeared HLA-restricted, with HLA associations seemingly driven largely by CMV exposure. According to the authors, the approach could potentially be generalized to other disease states and immunological phenotypes. Several of the top co-occurrence clusters appeared to be linked to parvovirus B19, influenza, CMV and Epstein-Barr virus, according to a later analysis. Linkage disequilibrium might explain the correlated functional status among segregating V segments, but an unknown experimental factor could not be excluded. Some IMGT-functional V segments, including TRBV6-2 and TRBV6-3, could not be told apart with the 87-base-pair reads, so those segments were excluded. Presence/absence analyses assumed roughly uniform sequencing depth across donors, an assumption that may not hold. When HLA alleles, especially DR and DQ, strongly co-occurred, TCR associations were difficult to assign to individual alleles. At a false discovery rate of 0.05, a later analysis linked 16,951 TCR beta sequences to specific HLA alleles. A later genetic analysis reported fewer N-insertions in productive TCRs among donors in an Asian-associated ancestry cluster than the approximately 700-donor mean. A later genetic analysis associated a missense DCLRE1C variant with V-gene and J-gene trimming of TCR beta chains, and an independent cohort replicated the association. In a later analysis, TCR association rates were found to vary across HLA loci, with the most associated TCRs seen for DRB1 alleles and the fewest for HLA-C alleles. The classifier was reported to diagnose cytomegalovirus status with high specificity and sensitivity in both the original and validation cohorts. A group of highly shared sequence variants was considered likely to be a technical artifact of the sequencing pipeline. CMV serostatus was the only immune exposure information available for the cohort.

Library method: the immunoSEQ multiplex PCR assay. For the multiplex PCR, a mixture combining 60 forward primers for TCR Vbeta segments and 13 reverse primers for TCR Jbeta segments was used. A multiplex PCR assay on genomic DNA amplified the CDR3 region of rearranged TCR beta genes. Amplified TCR beta libraries were sequenced as 87-base-pair reads on the Illumina HiSeq System. Per the source publication's procedure: In a later analysis, approximately 74 million unique TCR beta chains were counted across the 500 to 700 repertoires, and around 11 million of these chains were shared by at least two donors. A nearest-neighbor algorithm error-corrected the raw reads and collapsed the reads into unique sequences, merging closely related sequences to remove PCR and sequencing errors. CDR3 sequences were aligned to IMGT reference sequences to assign V, D and J gene segments. Each retained sequence needed at least a six-nucleotide match to both a V gene segment and a J gene segment. A rearrangement was called productive if the CDR3 had no stop codons and remained in frame with V and J, and every other rearrangement was called non-productive. Following IMGT convention, CDR3 was defined as the stretch from the second conserved V-encoded cysteine up to the conserved J-encoded phenylalanine. The earlier analysis of some 600 of the donors excluded sequences that lacked an unambiguous match to a single V gene segment. In an earlier analysis of 500 to 750 of the donors, V segments were called functional above 56.7% productive rearrangements and were called segregating when the between-donor standard deviation exceeded 5%. To diagnose cytomegalovirus status from the catalog of TCR beta chain sequences, a statistical classification framework was built. V and J gene assignment, in a later analysis, came from comparing TCR nucleotide sequences with IMGT/GENE-DB human TR gene sequences. A later analysis assigned CDR3 sequences and most-parsimonious VDJ recombination scenarios with the TCRdist pipeline. A later analysis defined each TCR beta chain by its CDR3 amino acid sequence plus V-gene family, and excluded reads lacking a unique V-gene family. A later analysis removed several hundred highly shared, low-generation-probability nucleotide sequences to deal with suspected cross-contamination and a sequencing artifact. For each public chain, a later analysis derived a clonal expansion index from normalized ranks of inferred template counts within each repertoire. Generation probabilities in a later analysis came from a VDJ recombination model fitted to out-of-frame rearrangements, and those results were checked against IGoR. A later analysis scored TCR-TCR, TCR-HLA and TCR-CMV co-occurrence with hypergeometric tests, applying a repertoire-size bias correction to TCR pairs. To estimate false discovery rates, a later analysis permuted the HLA or CMV assignments 20 times. In a later analysis, co-occurring TCRs were grouped using DBSCAN, and TCRdist sequence similarity was added for clustering within HLA-allele-positive subsets. Co-occurrence clustering excluded repertoires with fewer than 30,000 or more than 120,000 public chains, plus five with anomalous nucleotide sharing. TCRdb stores this immuneACCESS table with in-frame sequences only. Part of the clones is absent; in the studies checked, under half of the shortfall reflects unresolved V genes, and no reason is known for the rest. V, J and clone size were drawn from that table, and D and trimming were deduced from the DNA. The sample data list some 96,000 clones, and less than 80% of these were observed just once. Jointly, the top ten make up roughly 2% of the sample.

The clonotype was recovered from a man aged 40-55 years in good health and CMV-seronegative. The sample was PBMCs. The chain employs TRBV19 and TRBJ1-2; no D segment can be confidently identified. This receptor carries the CDR3 CASSTETANYGYTF. The DNA sequence reads TGTGCCAGCAGTACAGAAACAGCTAACTATGGCTACACCTTC.